Listed below are T cell receptor beta chains from one sample, sequenced in a study of cytomegalovirus exposure and HLA in healthy donors. Sequencing was performed with immunoSEQ multiplex PCR; in TCRdb, only in-frame clones are kept and a portion is missing. The sample gives fewer than 150,000 clones, 88% of which show up once; almost 8% is in the top ten. Sequenced sample: PBMCs. The receptors stem from a woman under 30 in good health and CMV-seropositive. Both conserved end residues are part of each CDR3. The D gene is left open where the match is weak. A clone size is listed for some rows: how often the clone was seen (once, few, many), or a class if it is expanded.

j_call d_call clone_size v_call cdr3_aa cdr3_nt
TRBJ2-7 - - TRBV19 CASSISGGPPSSYEQYF TGTGCCAGTAGTATTTCCGGGGGTCCGCCAAGCTCCTACGAGCAGTACTTC
TRBJ1-2 - - TRBV7-2 CASSLSGDYGYTF TGTGCCAGCAGCTTATCAGGTGACTATGGCTACACCTTC
TRBJ1-1 TRBD1 - TRBV7-2 CASSPRQGLGSTEAFF TGTGCCAGCAGTCCAAGACAGGGTCTAGGGTCCACTGAAGCTTTCTTT
TRBJ2-7 - - TRBV6-6 CASSYSQGPYEQYF TGTGCCAGCAGTTACTCCCAGGGTCCCTACGAGCAGTACTTC
TRBJ2-3 TRBD2 - TRBV2 CASSSGTSLAQYF TGTGCCAGCAGTTCCGGGACTAGCTTAGCACAGTATTTT
TRBJ1-2 - - TRBV5-6 CASSLGLTEGYTF TGTGCCAGCAGCCTGGGACTTACGGAAGGCTACACCTTC
TRBJ2-7 - - TRBV7-2 CASSLGPSGEQYF TGTGCCAGCAGCCTGGGGCCGTCTGGCGAGCAGTACTTC
TRBJ1-1 TRBD1 - TRBV30 CAWRIRGSLNTEAFF TGTGCCTGGAGGATCAGGGGGTCTCTGAACACTGAAGCTTTCTTT
TRBJ2-3 TRBD2 - TRBV19 CASSNRLAITDTQYF TGTGCCTCTAGTAACAGACTAGCCATCACAGATACGCAGTATTTT
TRBJ2-7 TRBD1 - TRBV5-1 CASSTGQGSEQYF TGCGCCAGCAGCACCGGACAGGGTTCGGAGCAGTACTTC
TRBJ1-2 TRBD1 - TRBV2 CASRDKQGYNYGYTF TGTGCCAGCAGGGACAAACAGGGGTATAATTATGGCTACACCTTC
TRBJ2-3 TRBD2 - TRBV5-1 CASSIGTSVDTDTQYF TGCGCCAGCAGCATCGGGACTAGCGTAGACACAGATACGCAGTATTTT
TRBJ2-6 - - TRBV28 CASSRDSSGANVLTF TGTGCCAGCAGCCGCGACAGCTCTGGGGCCAACGTCCTGACTTTC
TRBJ2-7 - few TRBV7-9 CASSLVAHEQYF TGTGCCAGCAGCTTAGTAGCCCACGAGCAGTACTTC
TRBJ1-5 - - TRBV6-5 CASSPGRYQPQHF TGTGCCAGCAGCCCCGGGAGATATCAGCCCCAGCATTTT
TRBJ2-3 TRBD1 - TRBV7-2 CASSPGTGGGTQYF TGTGCCAGCAGCCCCGGGACAGGGGGCGGTACGCAGTATTTT
TRBJ2-7 - - TRBV5-6 CASSGGTSYEQYF TGTGCCAGCAGCGGAGGGACTTCCTACGAGCAGTACTTC
TRBJ2-5 - once TRBV28 CASSPIGTLGLETQYF TGTGCCAGCAGTCCGATCGGGACACTGGGCCTCGAGACCCAGTACTTC
TRBJ1-1 - - TRBV2 CASRGTYNTEAFF TGTGCCAGCAGGGGGACATATAACACTGAAGCTTTCTTT
TRBJ1-5 - - TRBV10-3 CAISEEGAQPQHF TGTGCCATCAGTGAAGAAGGGGCCCAGCCCCAGCATTTT
TRBJ2-1 - - TRBV4-1 CASSQVGRNEQFF TGCGCCAGCAGCCAAGTTGGGCGCAATGAGCAGTTCTTC
TRBJ2-2 TRBD1 - TRBV7-9 CASSINRGGELFF TGTGCCAGCAGCATAAACAGGGGTGGGGAGCTGTTTTTT
TRBJ2-7 - - TRBV4-3 CASSQDPGRSYEQYF TGCGCCAGCAGCCAAGACCCAGGGCGCTCCTACGAGCAGTACTTC
TRBJ1-4 TRBD1 - TRBV6-5 CASRIQGAGEKLFF TGTGCCAGCAGAATACAGGGGGCAGGTGAAAAACTGTTTTTT
TRBJ2-7 TRBD2 - TRBV27 CASSGLFGREGSYEQYF TGTGCCAGCAGCGGGCTGTTCGGTCGGGAGGGGTCCTACGAGCAGTACTTC
TRBJ2-1 TRBD2 - TRBV9 CASSVAGRNEQFF TGTGCCAGCAGCGTCGCCGGGAGGAATGAGCAGTTCTTC
TRBJ1-4 TRBD1 - TRBV4-3 CASSQEYRGRNEKLFF TGCGCCAGCAGCCAAGAGTACAGGGGCCGAAATGAAAAACTGTTTTTT
TRBJ1-2 - once TRBV1 CTSSQNKGAGFGYTF TGCACCAGCAGCCAGAATAAGGGGGCGGGGTTCGGCTACACCTTC
TRBJ2-5 TRBD2 - TRBV7-3 CASSLKSGGARETQYF TGTGCCAGCAGCTTAAAAAGCGGGGGGGCCCGGGAGACCCAGTACTTC
TRBJ2-3 TRBD1 - TRBV13 CASSLWRTGSTDTQYF TGTGCCAGCAGCTTATGGAGGACAGGGAGCACAGATACGCAGTATTTT
TRBJ1-1 - - TRBV5-1 CASSLVGVYNTEAFF TGCGCCAGCAGCTTGGTCGGGGTGTATAACACTGAAGCTTTCTTT
TRBJ2-3 - - TRBV7-6 CASSLGYQGDTQYF TGTGCCAGCAGCTTAGGATATCAGGGAGATACGCAGTATTTT
TRBJ2-5 TRBD2 - TRBV6-6 CASSPLAGLGKTQYF TGTGCCAGCAGCCCTTTAGCGGGGCTCGGAAAGACCCAGTACTTC
TRBJ1-1 - - TRBV25-1 CASSAGNTEAFF TGTGCCAGCAGTGCAGGGAACACTGAAGCTTTCTTT
TRBJ1-1 - - TRBV6-4 CASSDGQTGEAFF TGTGCCAGCAGTGACGGACAGACCGGTGAAGCTTTCTTT
TRBJ1-1 - - TRBV15 CATSRERGNTEAFF TGTGCCACCAGCAGAGAAAGGGGTAACACTGAAGCTTTCTTT
TRBJ2-2 TRBD1 - TRBV7-3 CASSLQGATGELFF TGTGCCAGCAGCTTACAGGGGGCGACCGGGGAGCTGTTTTTT
TRBJ1-5 - few TRBV6-1 CASSDNPPGINQPQHF TGTGCCAGCAGTGACAACCCTCCAGGGATAAATCAGCCCCAGCATTTT
TRBJ2-7 TRBD1 - TRBV5-1 CASSLGSLINVPRDRGNEQYF TGCGCCAGCAGCTTGGGCAGCCTAATCAACGTGCCCCGGGACAGGGGCAACGAGCAGTACTTC
TRBJ2-1 TRBD2 - TRBV4-2 CASSPAGYNEQFF TGTGCCAGCAGCCCAGCGGGGTACAATGAGCAGTTCTTC
TRBJ2-5 TRBD2 - TRBV4-2 CASSLGSGTIQETQYF TGTGCCAGCAGCCTCGGAAGCGGGACCATTCAAGAGACCCAGTACTTC
TRBJ2-5 - - TRBV5-1 CASSRDSFQETQYF TGCGCCAGCAGCCGGGACTCATTCCAAGAGACCCAGTACTTC
TRBJ2-7 TRBD2 - TRBV9 CASSARTSLSEQYF TGTGCCAGCAGCGCCCGGACTAGCCTTAGCGAGCAGTACTTC
TRBJ2-5 TRBD2 - TRBV4-3 CASSQDRGLAGGSETQYF TGCGCCAGCAGCCAAGATCGTGGACTAGCGGGGGGCTCAGAGACCCAGTACTTC
TRBJ1-2 - - TRBV9 CASSVTGGGPQGYTF TGTGCCAGCAGCGTAACGGGAGGAGGCCCCCAGGGCTACACCTTC
TRBJ1-6 - - TRBV19 CASSTGQFSSPLHF TGTGCCAGTAGTACCGGACAGTTTTCCTCACCCCTCCACTTT
TRBJ1-3 - - TRBV19 CASSWTAGNTIYF TGTGCCAGTAGTTGGACAGCTGGAAACACCATATATTTT
TRBJ1-1 - - TRBV28 CASSLAGNTEAFF TGTGCCAGCAGTTTGGCAGGGAACACTGAAGCTTTCTTT
TRBJ2-1 TRBD2 - TRBV28 CASSSGLAHEQFF TGTGCCAGCAGTTCGGGACTAGCTCATGAGCAGTTCTTC
TRBJ2-2 - - TRBV15 CATSSQTNTGELFF TGTGCCACCAGCAGCCAAACTAACACCGGGGAGCTGTTTTTT
TRBJ2-4 TRBD2 - TRBV18 CASSHETREVIQYF TGTGCCAGCTCACATGAGACTCGGGAGGTCATTCAGTACTTC
TRBJ1-1 - few TRBV5-5 CASRIKPEGTEAFF TGTGCCAGCAGGATAAAACCCGAGGGCACTGAAGCTTTCTTT
TRBJ2-7 TRBD2 - TRBV27 CASSSSSSGRGWEQYF TGTGCCAGCAGTTCCTCCTCTAGCGGGAGAGGTTGGGAGCAGTACTTC
TRBJ2-7 TRBD1 - TRBV7-9 CASSPDREEQYF TGTGCCAGCAGCCCGGACAGGGAAGAGCAGTACTTC
TRBJ2-1 - - TRBV6-1 CASSVDSYNEQFF TGTGCCAGCAGTGTAGACAGTTACAATGAGCAGTTCTTC
TRBJ2-1 TRBD2 - TRBV27 CASSPGTTGDNEQFF TGTGCCAGCAGTCCCGGGACTACGGGCGACAATGAGCAGTTCTTC
TRBJ2-3 TRBD2 - TRBV28 CASSFPLAGGPDTQYF TGTGCCAGCAGTTTTCCTCTAGCGGGGGGGCCAGATACGCAGTATTTT
TRBJ2-3 - - TRBV9 CASSGQGLDGDTQYF TGTGCCAGCAGCGGTCAGGGTTTGGACGGCGATACGCAGTATTTT
TRBJ2-5 - - TRBV18 CASSFGLQETQYF TGTGCCAGCTCATTCGGACTGCAAGAGACCCAGTACTTC